The T cell receptor (beta chain) described here comes from a study of shared clonotypes between healthy human individuals. General study results and limits: The naive CD4 repertoires of a few donors were compared, and roughly 5% of clonotypes were shared.

Clones were sequenced by immunoSEQ multiplex PCR, and TCRdb holds only the in-frame ones, with some missing. This sample yields fewer than 2.5 million clones, of which over 85% are seen a single time; 0.36% belongs to the top ten. Concerning this clone: Its antigen is as yet unknown.

Unmatched junction bases numbered 5, after V lost 5 bases and J lost 2 bases. The germline V gene has CDR1 MNHNY and CDR2 SVGAGI (reference sequence). This CDR3 contains 14 residues. The receptor comes from a man aged 18 to 29 in good health. Some clones in this sample may be carry-over from other donors' samples. The source material was naive CD4+ T cells from PBMCs. Subset indicated: CD45RA+ positively selected. This chain connects TRBV6-6 to TRBJ2-7; 8 bases fit TRBD2. The DNA for the CDR3 is TGTGCCAGCAGTCATAGCGGGGAGACCTACGAGCAGTACTTC. It translates to CASSHSGETYEQYF.